This TCR beta chain was sequenced for a study of T cell repertoires in ileal Crohn's disease. Whole-study context: The M6 sample came from neoterminal ileum during colonoscopy after surgery. Whole-study results and caveats: All patients with clonality above 26.8% had endoscopic recurrence.

The germline gives CDR1 SGHDN, CDR2 FVKESK. This CDR3 region has 13 residues. V was clipped by 4 bases and J by 4 bases, with 10 bases between them. Method: immunoSEQ multiplex PCR; TCRdb's copy keeps in-frame clones and lacks some. This sample carries some 4,000 clones, 70% to 80% of them seen once, and the ten largest clones take 8% to 9%. Described time point: neoterminal ileum biopsy at postoperative endoscopy, about 6 months after surgery. In the case of this clone: The antigen is undetermined.

V and J are TRBV14 and TRBJ1-2; D uncertain. Sequencing was done on a sample of ileal tissue. The TCR comes from an adult with Crohn's disease. The CDR3 nucleotides read TGTGCCAGCAGCCCCGGGATCTCCTATGGCTACACCTTC. The encoded protein is CASSPGISYGYTF.